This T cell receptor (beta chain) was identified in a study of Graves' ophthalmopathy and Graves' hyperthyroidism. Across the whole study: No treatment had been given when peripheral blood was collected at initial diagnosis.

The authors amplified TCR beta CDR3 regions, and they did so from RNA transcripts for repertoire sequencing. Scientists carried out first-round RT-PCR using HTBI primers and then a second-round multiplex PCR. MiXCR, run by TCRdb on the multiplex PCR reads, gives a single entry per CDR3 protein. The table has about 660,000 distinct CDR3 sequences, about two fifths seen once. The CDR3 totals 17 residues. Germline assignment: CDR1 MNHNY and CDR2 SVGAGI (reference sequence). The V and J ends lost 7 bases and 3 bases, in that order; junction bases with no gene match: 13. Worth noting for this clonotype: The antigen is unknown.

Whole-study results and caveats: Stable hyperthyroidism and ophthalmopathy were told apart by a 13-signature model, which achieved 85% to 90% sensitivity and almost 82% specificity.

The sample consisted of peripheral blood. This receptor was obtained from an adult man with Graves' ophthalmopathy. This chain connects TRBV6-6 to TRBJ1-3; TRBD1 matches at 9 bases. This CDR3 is CASNGQGNWWLGNTIYF. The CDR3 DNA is TGTGCCAGCAACGGACAGGGGAATTGGTGGCTTGGAAACACCATATATTTT.